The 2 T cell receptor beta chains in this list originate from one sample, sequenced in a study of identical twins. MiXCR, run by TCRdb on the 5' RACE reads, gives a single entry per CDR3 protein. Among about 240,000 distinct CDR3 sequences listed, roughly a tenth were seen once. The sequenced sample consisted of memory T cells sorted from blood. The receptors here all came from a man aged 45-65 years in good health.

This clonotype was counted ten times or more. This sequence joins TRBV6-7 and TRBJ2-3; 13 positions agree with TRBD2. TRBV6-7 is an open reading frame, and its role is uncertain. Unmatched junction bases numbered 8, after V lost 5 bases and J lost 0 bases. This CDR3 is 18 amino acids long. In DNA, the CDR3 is TGTGCCAGCAGTCACGGACTAGCGGGGGCTACTAGCACAGATACGCAGTATTTT. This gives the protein CASSHGLAGATSTDTQYF.

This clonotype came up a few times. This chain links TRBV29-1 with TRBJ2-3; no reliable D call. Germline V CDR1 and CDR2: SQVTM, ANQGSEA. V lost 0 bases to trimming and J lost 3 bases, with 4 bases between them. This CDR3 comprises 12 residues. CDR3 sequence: CSVEEGTDTQYF. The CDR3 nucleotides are TGCAGCGTTGAAGAGGGTACAGATACGCAGTATTTT.